This TCR beta chain appears in the sequencing data of a study of T cell responses to AZD1222 COVID-19 vaccine. Points from the study as a whole: No day 14 peak samples; only post-peak repertoires were characterized.

Sequenced by immunoSEQ multiplex PCR; TCRdb stores in-frame clones only, minus some. The sample shows some 80,000 clones, about 74% of them seen only once. Concerning this clone: Its antigen remains unknown.

The source was peripheral blood, collected 28 days after the second dose of the MenACWY control vaccine. This clonotype originated in an adult who received the MenACWY meningococcal vaccine as a control.

CDR3 bases: TGTGCCAGCTCACCAGGACAGGGGGGAGGCTACACCTTC. Amino acid sequence: CASSPGQGGGYTF. The J gene is TRBJ1-2, the V gene TRBV18; 10 positions agree with TRBD1. The CDR3 covers 13 residues. Germline V gives CDR1 KGHSH, CDR2 LQKENI. J gave up 8 bases and V 2 bases, and 2 bases lay outside the gene matches.